Below are 13 T cell receptor beta chains sequenced from a single sample in a study of blood T cell repertoires in COVID-19. Some clones are missing from TCRdb's copy, which holds only in-frame ones; the method was immunoSEQ multiplex PCR. Here the sample spans around 250,000 clones, approximately 90% being singletons. The sample comprised PBMCs or T cells enriched from blood (not recorded which). The source of these receptors is a man between 45 and 60 years old who had been exposed to COVID-19.

V gene TRBV27 combines with J gene TRBJ1-4; weak D call: TRBD1 (6 bases). From germline, CDR1 is MNHEY and CDR2 SMNVEV (reference sequence). V lost 0 bases, J lost 7 bases, and 12 bases lay in between. The CDR3 consists of 15 residues. In nucleotides, the CDR3 is TGTGCCAGCAGTTTATCGGGGGGGCGTGGTGAAAAACTGTTTTTT. Its translation: CASSLSGGRGEKLFF.

The chain uses TRBV5-1 and TRBJ2-2; 8 bases agree with TRBD1. CDR1 SGHRS and CDR2 YFSETQ come from the germline V gene. CDR3 length: 16 residues. The J segment lost 4 bases and the V segment lost 0 bases, leaving 5 bases of the junction unmatched. The CDR3: CASSLGQGLGTGELFF. The CDR3 DNA follows: TGCGCCAGCAGCTTGGGACAGGGGCTGGGCACCGGGGAGCTGTTTTTT.

V is TRBV5-1 and J is TRBJ2-1; D is perhaps TRBD2 (5 bases). The V gene lost 0 bases and the J gene lost 1 base, with 11 bases spanning the gap. The CDR3 covers 16 residues. Germline loops: CDR1 SGHRS, CDR2 YFSETQ. CDR3 bases: TGCGCCAGCAGCTTGGAACCCCCGGGGTCCTACAATGAGCAGTTCTTC. It specifies CASSLEPPGSYNEQFF.

The gene calls are TRBV19 and TRBJ1-2, with D possibly matching TRBD1 (6 bases). Trimming took off 5 bases at V and 4 bases at J, with 11 bases between the two ends. This CDR3 has 13 amino acids. From germline, CDR1 is LNHDA and CDR2 SQIVND (reference sequence). The CDR3, as DNA: TGTGCCAGTAGTGACAGGATCATCTATGGCTACACCTTC. Amino acids: CASSDRIIYGYTF.

This chain links TRBV28 with TRBJ1-3, with 7 bases matching TRBD1. Germline assignment: CDR1 MDHEN and CDR2 SYDVKM. This CDR3 region has 13 residues. With V trimmed by 2 bases and J by 8 bases, 3 bases remained unmatched. For the CDR3, the DNA is TGTGCCAGCAGTTTAGGACAGGCATACACCATATATTTT. As protein: CASSLGQAYTIYF.

The V call is TRBV9, the J call TRBJ2-2; 9 nucleotides agree with TRBD2. The CDR3 contains 16 residues. Germline V gives CDR1 SGDLS, CDR2 YYNGEE. V shed 0 bases, J shed 6 bases, and the junction held 6 bases outside the gene matches. The CDR3 sequence is CASSVGSSGVSGELFF. The CDR3 DNA sequence: TGTGCCAGCAGCGTAGGATCTAGCGGGGTGTCCGGGGAGCTGTTTTTT.

About this clone: Other DNA sequences in this sample translate to the same CDR3. This chain uses TRBV5-1 with TRBJ1-1; tentatively, D is TRBD1 (6 bases). The germline V and J ends were trimmed by 5 bases and 0 bases, with 11 bases remaining between them. The CDR3 spans 14 residues. Germline V CDR1 and CDR2: SGHRS, YFSETQ. For the CDR3, the DNA is TGCGCCAGCAGAGCGACAGGCATGAACACTGAAGCTTTCTTT. Protein product: CASRATGMNTEAFF.

This clone was seen only once. This chain uses TRBV28 with TRBJ1-3; D remains unclear. The germline CDR1 and CDR2 sequences are MDHEN and SYDVKM. This CDR3 contains 14 residues. The germline V and J ends were trimmed by 6 bases and 0 bases, with 9 bases remaining between them. For the CDR3, the DNA is TGTGCCAGCAGAGACGCGGCCTCTGGAAACACCATATATTTT. Translated, it gives CASRDAASGNTIYF.

CDR3 amino acids: CASRISGAEQYF. CDR3 nucleotide sequence: TGTGCCAGCAGGATCTCAGGGGCCGAGCAGTACTTC. The V gene is TRBV28, the J gene TRBJ2-7, with D possibly being TRBD1 (6 bases). The CDR3 contains 12 residues. Germline CDR1 reads MDHEN; CDR2 reads SYDVKM. The V and J ends lost 6 bases and 6 bases respectively, with 12 bases between them.

The J gene is TRBJ1-1, the V gene TRBV5-1; TRBD1 matches 9 bases. The CDR3 runs 17 residues. Germline trimming cut 1 base from V and 0 bases from J; bases unmatched to any gene: 7. The germline V gene encodes CDR1 SGHRS and CDR2 YFSETQ. The CDR3 sequence: CASSLWGGTGMNTEAFF. The CDR3 DNA sequence: TGCGCCAGCAGCTTGTGGGGAGGGACAGGGATGAACACTGAAGCTTTCTTT. Full variable domain (missing parts from reference TRBV5-1 and TRBJ1-1): KAGVTQTPRYLIKTRGQQVTLSCSPISGHRSVSWYQQTPGQGLQFLFEYFSETQRNKGNFPGRFSGRQFSNSRSEMNVSTLELGDSALYLCASSLWGGTGMNTEAFFGQGTRLTVV.

The chain combines TRBV28 with TRBJ1-1; D is perhaps TRBD1 (6 bases). The ends were cut back, 2 bases at V and 9 bases at J, with 10 bases in the middle. Looked up from germline, CDR1 is MDHEN and CDR2 is SYDVKM. CDR3 size: 12 residues. The CDR3 loop reads CASSLRGYKAFF. The CDR3 DNA sequence: TGTGCCAGCAGTTTAAGGGGGTACAAAGCTTTCTTT.

Only a few counts were recorded for this clone. The chain combines TRBV5-5 with TRBJ1-2, with D perhaps matching TRBD1 (6 bases). Trimming stripped 4 bases from V and 0 bases from J, with 16 bases between. From germline, CDR1 is SGHKS and CDR2 YYEKEE (reference sequence). The CDR3 contains 16 residues. The CDR3 DNA reads TGTGCCAGCAGCCCCAGGGGCATACAAGCTAACTATGGCTACACCTTC. Protein sequence: CASSPRGIQANYGYTF.

The chain couples TRBV4-1 to TRBJ1-5; no clear D gene. The CDR3 spans 15 residues. V was trimmed by 4 bases and J by 3 bases, leaving 13 bases between them. Germline V gene data show CDR1 as MGHRA and CDR2 as YSYEKL. The CDR3 coding sequence is TGCGCCAGCAGCCCCACCGGCGGCTCCAATCAGCCCCAGCATTTT. Protein sequence: CASSPTGGSNQPQHF.